This T cell receptor beta chain was identified during a study of CXCR3-negative and CXCR3-positive naive CD8 T cells. Study-wide results and limits: Expression of CXCR3 was partially reduced after cryopreservation, and fresh PBMCs were used in most assays. Memory CD8+ cells showed much lower diversity, while both naive subsets were comparably high. Between one naive subset and the other, surface CD5 was comparable, and TCR strength was inferred from TRB CDR3 properties.

Each CD8+ T cell subset was flow-sorted in triplicate. Every sort contained approximately 290,000 cells. As regards this clonotype: Its antigen remains unidentified.

Libraries of TRB cDNA were made by 5' RACE and carried UMIs. Each CDR3 protein gets one entry in TCRdb, which reprocessed the 5' RACE reads and gives no DNA. The table lists 35,000 to 45,000 distinct CDR3 sequences, with roughly 1.8% in the top ten. Germline assignment: CDR1 SGHKS and CDR2 YYEKEE (reference sequence). CDR3 size: 14 residues. The rearrangement joins TRBV5-5 to TRBJ1-1; as DNA is missing, the TRBD1 call by TCRdb cannot be tested. The sequencing input was naive CXCR3- CD8+ T cells from blood. Regarding subset: CD45RO-CCR7+CD27+CD95- naive CD8+ T cells lacking CXCR3 (TNR3-). This receptor was identified in a human donor in good health. Some clones in this sample may be carry-over from other donors' samples. The CDR3 loop is CASKRQRMDTEAFF.